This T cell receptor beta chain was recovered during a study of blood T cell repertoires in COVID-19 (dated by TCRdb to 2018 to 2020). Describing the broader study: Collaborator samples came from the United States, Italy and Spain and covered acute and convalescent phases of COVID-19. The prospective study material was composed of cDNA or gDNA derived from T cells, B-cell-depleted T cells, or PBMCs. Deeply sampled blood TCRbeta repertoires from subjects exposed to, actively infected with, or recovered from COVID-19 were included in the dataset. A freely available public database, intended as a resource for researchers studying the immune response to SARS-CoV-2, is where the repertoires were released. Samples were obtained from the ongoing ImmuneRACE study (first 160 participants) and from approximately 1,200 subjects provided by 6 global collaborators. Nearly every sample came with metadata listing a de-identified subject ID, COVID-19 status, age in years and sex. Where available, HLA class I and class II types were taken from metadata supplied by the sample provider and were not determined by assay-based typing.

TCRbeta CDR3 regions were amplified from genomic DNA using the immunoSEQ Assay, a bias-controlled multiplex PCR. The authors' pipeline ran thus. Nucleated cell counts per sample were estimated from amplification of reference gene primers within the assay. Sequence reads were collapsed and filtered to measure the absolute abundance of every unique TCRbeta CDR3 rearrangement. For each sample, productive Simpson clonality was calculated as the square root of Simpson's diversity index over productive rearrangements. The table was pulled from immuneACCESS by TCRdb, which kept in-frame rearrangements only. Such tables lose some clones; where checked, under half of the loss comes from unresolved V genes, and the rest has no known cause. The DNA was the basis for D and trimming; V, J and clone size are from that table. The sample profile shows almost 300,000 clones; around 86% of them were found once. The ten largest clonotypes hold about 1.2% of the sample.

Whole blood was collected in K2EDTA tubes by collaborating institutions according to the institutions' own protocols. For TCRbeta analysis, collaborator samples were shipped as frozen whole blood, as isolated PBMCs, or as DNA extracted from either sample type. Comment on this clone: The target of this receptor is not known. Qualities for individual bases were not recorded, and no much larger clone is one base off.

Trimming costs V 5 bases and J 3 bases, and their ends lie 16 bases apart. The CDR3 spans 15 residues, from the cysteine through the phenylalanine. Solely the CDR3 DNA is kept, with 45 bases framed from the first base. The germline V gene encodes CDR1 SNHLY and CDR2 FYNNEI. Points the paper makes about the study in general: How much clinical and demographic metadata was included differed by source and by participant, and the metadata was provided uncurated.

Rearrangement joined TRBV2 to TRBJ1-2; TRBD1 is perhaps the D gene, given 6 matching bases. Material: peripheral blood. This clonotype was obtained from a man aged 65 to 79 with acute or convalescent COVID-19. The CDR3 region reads CASSLGQPRYYGYTF. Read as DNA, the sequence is TGTGCCAGCAGTCTAGGACAGCCTCGCTACTATGGCTACACCTTC.